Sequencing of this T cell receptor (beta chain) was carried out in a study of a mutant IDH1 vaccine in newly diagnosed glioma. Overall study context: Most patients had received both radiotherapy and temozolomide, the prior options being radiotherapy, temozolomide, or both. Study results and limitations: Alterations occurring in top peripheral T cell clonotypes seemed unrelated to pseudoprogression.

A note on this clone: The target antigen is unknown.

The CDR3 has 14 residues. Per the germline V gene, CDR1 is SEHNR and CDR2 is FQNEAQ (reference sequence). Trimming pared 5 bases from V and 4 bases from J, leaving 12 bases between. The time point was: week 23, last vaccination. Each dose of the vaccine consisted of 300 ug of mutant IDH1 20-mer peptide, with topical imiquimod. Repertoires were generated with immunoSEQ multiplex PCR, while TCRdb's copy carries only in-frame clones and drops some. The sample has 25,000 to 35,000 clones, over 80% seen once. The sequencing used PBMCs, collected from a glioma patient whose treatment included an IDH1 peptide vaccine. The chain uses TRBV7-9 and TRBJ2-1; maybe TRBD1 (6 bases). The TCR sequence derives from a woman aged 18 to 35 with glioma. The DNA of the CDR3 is TGTGCCAGCAGCGCCTTGGACAGATACAATGAGCAGTTCTTC. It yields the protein CASSALDRYNEQFF.